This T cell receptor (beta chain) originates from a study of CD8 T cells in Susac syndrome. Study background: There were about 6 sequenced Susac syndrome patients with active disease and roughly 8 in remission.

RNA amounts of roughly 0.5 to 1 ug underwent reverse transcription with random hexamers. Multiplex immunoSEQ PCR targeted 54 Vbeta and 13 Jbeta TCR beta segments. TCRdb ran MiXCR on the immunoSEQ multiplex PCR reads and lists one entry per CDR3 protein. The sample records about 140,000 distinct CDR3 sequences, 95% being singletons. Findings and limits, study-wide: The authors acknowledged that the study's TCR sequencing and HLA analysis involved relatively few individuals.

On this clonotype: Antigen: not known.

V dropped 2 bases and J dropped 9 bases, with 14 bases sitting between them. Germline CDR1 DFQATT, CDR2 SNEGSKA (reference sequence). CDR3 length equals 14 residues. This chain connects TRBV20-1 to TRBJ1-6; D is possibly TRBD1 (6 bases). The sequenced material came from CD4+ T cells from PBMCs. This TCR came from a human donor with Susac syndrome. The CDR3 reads CSARLYREASPLHF. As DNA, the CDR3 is TGCAGTGCTAGACTGTACAGGGAGGCTTCACCCCTCCACTTT.